The clone carrying this T cell receptor (beta chain) was detected many times. Its matching antigen is unknown. The V gene end was trimmed by 2 bases and the J gene end by 6 bases; junction bases not matched to a gene: 13. The CDR3 has 18 residues. The germline V gene has CDR1 SGHTA and CDR2 FQGNSA. Next came a second PCR, run for roughly 6 to 11 cycles, which used a sample-barcoded 5' primer along with a J-beta primer mix. One entry per CDR3 protein, called by TCRdb with MiXCR from the 5' RACE reads. The sample lists around 280,000 distinct CDR3 sequences, 25% to 30% occurring once. This sample was taken from a study of blood T cells in healthy people across ages. Points from the study as a whole: The percentage of naive T cells correlated strongly with TCR beta diversity.

The receptor comes from a woman in her 70s in good health. The source material was blood. J is TRBJ2-2 and V is TRBV7-2; 9 positions match TRBD2. This chain's CDR3 is CASSLRGVREGLAGELFF. The CDR3 DNA is TGTGCCAGCAGCTTACGGGGAGTGCGGGAGGGACTGGCCGGGGAGCTGTTTTTT.